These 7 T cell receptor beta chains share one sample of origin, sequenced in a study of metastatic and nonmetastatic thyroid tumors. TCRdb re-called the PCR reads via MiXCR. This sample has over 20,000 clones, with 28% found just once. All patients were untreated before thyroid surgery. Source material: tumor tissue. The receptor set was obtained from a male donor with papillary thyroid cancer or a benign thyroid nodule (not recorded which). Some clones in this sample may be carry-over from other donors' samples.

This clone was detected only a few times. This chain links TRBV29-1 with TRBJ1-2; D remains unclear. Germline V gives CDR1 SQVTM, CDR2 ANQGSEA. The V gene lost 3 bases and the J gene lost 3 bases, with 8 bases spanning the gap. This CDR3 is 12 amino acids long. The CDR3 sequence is CSVDSQDYGYTF. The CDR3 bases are TGCAGCGTTGATTCTCAGGACTATGGCTACACCTTC.

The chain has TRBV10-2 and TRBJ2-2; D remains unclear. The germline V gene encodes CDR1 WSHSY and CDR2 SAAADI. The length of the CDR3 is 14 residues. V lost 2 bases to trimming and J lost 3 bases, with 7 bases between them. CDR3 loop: CASSERPDTGELFF. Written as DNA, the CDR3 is TGCGCCAGCAGTGAGCGGCCCGACACCGGGGAGCTGTTTTTT.

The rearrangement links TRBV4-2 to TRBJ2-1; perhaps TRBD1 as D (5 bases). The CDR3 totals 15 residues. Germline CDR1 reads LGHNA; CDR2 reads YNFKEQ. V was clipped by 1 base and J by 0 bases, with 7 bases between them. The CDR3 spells CASSQGQRSYNEQFF. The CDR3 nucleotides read TGTGCCAGCAGCCAAGGACAGCGCTCCTACAATGAGCAGTTCTTC.

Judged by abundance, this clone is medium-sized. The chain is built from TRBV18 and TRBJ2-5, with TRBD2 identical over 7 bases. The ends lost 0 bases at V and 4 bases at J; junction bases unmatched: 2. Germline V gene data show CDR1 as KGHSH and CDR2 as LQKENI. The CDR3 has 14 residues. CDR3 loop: CASSPPTSTETQYF. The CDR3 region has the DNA TGTGCCAGCTCACCACCGACTAGCACAGAGACCCAGTACTTC.

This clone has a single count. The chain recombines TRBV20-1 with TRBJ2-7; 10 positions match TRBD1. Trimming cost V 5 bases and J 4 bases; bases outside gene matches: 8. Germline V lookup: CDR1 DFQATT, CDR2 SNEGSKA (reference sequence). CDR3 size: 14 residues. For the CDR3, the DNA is TGCAGTGCTGATCCGGGACAGGGGATGTACGAGCAGTACTTC. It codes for CSADPGQGMYEQYF.

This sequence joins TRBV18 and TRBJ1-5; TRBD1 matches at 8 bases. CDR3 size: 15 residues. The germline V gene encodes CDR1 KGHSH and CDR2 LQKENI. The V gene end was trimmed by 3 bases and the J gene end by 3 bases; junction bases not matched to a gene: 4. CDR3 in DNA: TGTGCCAGCTCACCGACGGGACAGGACAATCAGCCCCAGCATTTT. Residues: CASSPTGQDNQPQHF.

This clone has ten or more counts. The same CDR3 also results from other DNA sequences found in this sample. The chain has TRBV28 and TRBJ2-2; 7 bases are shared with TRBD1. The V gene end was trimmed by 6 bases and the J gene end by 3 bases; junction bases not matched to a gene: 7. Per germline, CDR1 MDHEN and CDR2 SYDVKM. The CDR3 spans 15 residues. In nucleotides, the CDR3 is TGTGCCAGCAGGCCGGGACAGCTCGACACCGGGGAGCTGTTTTTT. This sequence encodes CASRPGQLDTGELFF.